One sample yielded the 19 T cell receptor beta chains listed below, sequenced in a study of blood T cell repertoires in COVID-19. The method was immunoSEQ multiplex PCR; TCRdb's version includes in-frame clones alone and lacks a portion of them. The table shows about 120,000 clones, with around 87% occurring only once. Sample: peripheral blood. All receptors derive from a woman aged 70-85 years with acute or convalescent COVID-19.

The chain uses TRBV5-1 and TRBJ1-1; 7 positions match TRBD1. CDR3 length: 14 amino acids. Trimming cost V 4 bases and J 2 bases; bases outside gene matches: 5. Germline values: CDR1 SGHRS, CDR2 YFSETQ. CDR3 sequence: CASSPRTGNTEAFF. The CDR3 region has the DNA TGCGCCAGCAGCCCCCGGACAGGAAACACTGAAGCTTTCTTT.

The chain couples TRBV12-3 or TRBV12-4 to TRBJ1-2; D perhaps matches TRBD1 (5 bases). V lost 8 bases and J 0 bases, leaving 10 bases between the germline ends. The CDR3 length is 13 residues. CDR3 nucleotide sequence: TGTGCCAGCCACGACAGCTCTAACTATGGCTACACCTTC. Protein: CASHDSSNYGYTF.

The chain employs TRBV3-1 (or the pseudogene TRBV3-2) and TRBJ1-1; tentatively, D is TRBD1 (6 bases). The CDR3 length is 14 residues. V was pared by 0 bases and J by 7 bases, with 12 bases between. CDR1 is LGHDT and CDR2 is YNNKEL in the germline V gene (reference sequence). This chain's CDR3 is CASSQDWDNHEAFF. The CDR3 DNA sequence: TGTGCCAGCAGCCAAGATTGGGACAACCATGAAGCTTTCTTT.

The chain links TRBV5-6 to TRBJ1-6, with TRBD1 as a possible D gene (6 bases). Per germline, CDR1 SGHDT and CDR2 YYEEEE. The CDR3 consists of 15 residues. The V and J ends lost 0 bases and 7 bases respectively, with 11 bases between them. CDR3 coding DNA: TGTGCCAGCAGCTTGGAGGGGGTCGTGAATTCACCCCTCCACTTT. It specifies CASSLEGVVNSPLHF.

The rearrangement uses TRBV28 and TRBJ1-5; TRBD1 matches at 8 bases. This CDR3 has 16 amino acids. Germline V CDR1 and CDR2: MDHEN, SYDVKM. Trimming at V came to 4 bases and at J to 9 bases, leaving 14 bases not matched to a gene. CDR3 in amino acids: CASSSGDRRPFLPQHF. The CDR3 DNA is TGTGCCAGCAGTTCCGGGGACAGGCGGCCTTTTCTGCCCCAGCATTTT. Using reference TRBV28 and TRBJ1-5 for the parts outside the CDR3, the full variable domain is DVKVTQSSRYLVKRTGEKVFLECVQDMDHENMFWYRQDPGLGLRLIYFSYDVKMKEKGDIPEGYSVSREKKERFSLILESASTNQTSMYLCASSSGDRRPFLPQHFGDGTRLSIL.

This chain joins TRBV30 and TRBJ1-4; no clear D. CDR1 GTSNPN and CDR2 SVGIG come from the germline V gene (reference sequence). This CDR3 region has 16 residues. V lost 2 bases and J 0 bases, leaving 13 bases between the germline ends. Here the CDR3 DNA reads TGTGCCTGGAGTACCACCTATACTGCAACTAATGAAAAACTGTTTTTT. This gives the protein CAWSTTYTATNEKLFF.

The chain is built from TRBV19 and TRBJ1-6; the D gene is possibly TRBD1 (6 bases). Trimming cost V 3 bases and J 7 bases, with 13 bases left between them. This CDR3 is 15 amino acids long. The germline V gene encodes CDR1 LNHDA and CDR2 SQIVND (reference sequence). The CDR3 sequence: CASSIVDRQNSPLHF. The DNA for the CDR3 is TGTGCCAGTAGTATTGTGGACAGACAAAATTCACCCCTCCACTTT.

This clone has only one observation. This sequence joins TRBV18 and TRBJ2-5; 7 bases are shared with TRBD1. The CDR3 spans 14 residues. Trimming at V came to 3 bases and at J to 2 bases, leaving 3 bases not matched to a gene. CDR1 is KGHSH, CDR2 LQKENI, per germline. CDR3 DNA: TGTGCCAGCTCACCCCTGACAGGGCAAGAGACCCAGTACTTC. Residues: CASSPLTGQETQYF.

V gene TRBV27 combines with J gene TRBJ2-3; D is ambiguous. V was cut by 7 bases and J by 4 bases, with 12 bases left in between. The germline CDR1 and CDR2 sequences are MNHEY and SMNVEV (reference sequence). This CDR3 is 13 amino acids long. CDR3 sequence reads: CASTPHFPDTQYF. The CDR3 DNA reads TGTGCCAGCACCCCCCACTTCCCAGATACGCAGTATTTT.

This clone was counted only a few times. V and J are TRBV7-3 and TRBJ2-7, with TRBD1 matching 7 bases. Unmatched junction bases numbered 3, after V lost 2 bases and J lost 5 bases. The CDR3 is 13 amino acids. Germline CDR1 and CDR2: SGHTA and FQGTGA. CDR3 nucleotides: TGTGCCAGCAGCTTAGGGCAGGGGGACGAGCAGTACTTC. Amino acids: CASSLGQGDEQYF.

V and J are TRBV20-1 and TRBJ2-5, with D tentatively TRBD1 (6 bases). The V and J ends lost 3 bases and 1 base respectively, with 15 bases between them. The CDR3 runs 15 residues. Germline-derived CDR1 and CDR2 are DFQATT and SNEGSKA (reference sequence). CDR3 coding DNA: TGCAGTGCTAGTCCCGCAGGGGCCATCCAAGAGACCCAGTACTTC. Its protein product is CSASPAGAIQETQYF.

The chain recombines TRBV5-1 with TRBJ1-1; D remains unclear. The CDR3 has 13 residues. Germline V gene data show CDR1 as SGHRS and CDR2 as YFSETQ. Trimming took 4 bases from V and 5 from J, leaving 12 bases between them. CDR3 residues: CASSPGSMTEAFF. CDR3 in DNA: TGCGCCAGCAGCCCCGGTTCTATGACTGAAGCTTTCTTT.

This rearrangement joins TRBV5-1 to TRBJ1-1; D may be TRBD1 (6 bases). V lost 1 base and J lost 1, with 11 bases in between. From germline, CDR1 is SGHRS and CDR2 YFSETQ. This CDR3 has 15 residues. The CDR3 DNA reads TGCGCCAGCAGCTTGATGGGACAACAGAACACTGAAGCTTTCTTT. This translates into CASSLMGQQNTEAFF.

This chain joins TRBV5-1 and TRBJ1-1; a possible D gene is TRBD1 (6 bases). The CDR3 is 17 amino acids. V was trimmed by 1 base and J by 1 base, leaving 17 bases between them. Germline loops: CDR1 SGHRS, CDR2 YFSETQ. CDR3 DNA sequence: TGCGCCAGCAGCTTGCTATCGGGGGGCGCGGGGAACACTGAAGCTTTCTTT. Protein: CASSLLSGGAGNTEAFF.

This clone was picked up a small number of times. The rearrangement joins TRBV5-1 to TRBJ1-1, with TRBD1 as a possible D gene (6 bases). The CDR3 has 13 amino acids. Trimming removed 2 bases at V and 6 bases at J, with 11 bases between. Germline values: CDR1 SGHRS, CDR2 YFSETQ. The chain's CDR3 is CASSLQGWAEAFF. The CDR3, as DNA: TGCGCCAGCAGCTTACAGGGCTGGGCTGAAGCTTTCTTT.

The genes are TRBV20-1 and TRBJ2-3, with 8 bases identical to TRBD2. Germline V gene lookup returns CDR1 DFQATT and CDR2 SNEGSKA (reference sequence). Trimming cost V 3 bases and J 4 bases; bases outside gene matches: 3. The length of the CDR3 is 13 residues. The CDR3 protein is CSASTSGPDTQYF. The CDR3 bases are TGCAGTGCTAGTACTAGCGGTCCAGATACGCAGTATTTT.

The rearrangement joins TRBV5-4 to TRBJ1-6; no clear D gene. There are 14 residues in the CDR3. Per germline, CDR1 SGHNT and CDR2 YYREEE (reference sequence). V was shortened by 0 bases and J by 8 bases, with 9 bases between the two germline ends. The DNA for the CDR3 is TGTGCCAGCAGCTTGGCTGGGAGCTATTCACCCCTCCACTTT. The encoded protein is CASSLAGSYSPLHF.

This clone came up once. CDR3 residues: CASSPPGLQETQYF. The CDR3 DNA reads as TGTGCCAGCTCACCACCTGGACTCCAAGAGACCCAGTACTTC. The chain joins TRBV18 to TRBJ2-5; D may be TRBD2 (5 bases). V was pared by 0 bases and J by 1 base, with 6 bases between. In germline, CDR1 is KGHSH, CDR2 LQKENI. The CDR3 is 14 amino acids. The whole variable domain, remainder taken from reference TRBV18 and TRBJ2-5, is NAGVMQNPRHLVRRRGQEARLRCSPMKGHSHVYWYRQLPEEGLKFMVYLQKENIIDESGMPKERFSAEFPKEGPSILRIQQVVRGDSAAYFCASSPPGLQETQYFGPGTRLLVL.

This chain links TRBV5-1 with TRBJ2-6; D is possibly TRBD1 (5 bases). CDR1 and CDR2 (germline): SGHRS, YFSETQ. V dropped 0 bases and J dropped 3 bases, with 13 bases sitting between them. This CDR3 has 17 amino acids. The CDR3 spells CASSLGQTTGGANVLTF. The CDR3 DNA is TGCGCCAGCAGCTTGGGACAGACCACCGGTGGGGCCAACGTCCTGACTTTC.